Detailed here is one T cell receptor (beta chain). The repertoire was sequenced with immunoSEQ multiplex PCR; TCRdb's copy has only in-frame clones and lacks some. The sample includes some 300,000 clones, 90% of them seen just once. This entry belongs to a study of blood T cell repertoires in COVID-19. The CDR3 is 12 amino acids. The J segment lost 7 bases and the V segment lost 5 bases, leaving 4 bases of the junction unmatched. Germline lookup yields CDR1 MGHDK and CDR2 SYGVNS. V and J are TRBV25-1 and TRBJ1-2; 7 nucleotides align to TRBD1. The receptor comes from a woman between 40 and 50 years old with COVID-19, enrolled during active disease. Material for sequencing was peripheral blood. The CDR3 DNA sequence: TGTGCCAGCAGTCAGGGGGTTGGTGGCTACACCTTC. Amino acid sequence: CASSQGVGGYTF.